This entry lists 32 T cell receptor beta chains sequenced from one sample in a study of breast tumors, draining lymph nodes, adjacent tissues. The lymph nodes were axillary draining lymph nodes from breast cancer patients. TCRdb re-analysed the multiplex PCR reads in MiXCR, keeping a single row per CDR3 protein. The sample lists over 200,000 distinct CDR3 sequences, under 35% occurring once. The material sequenced was axillary lymph node tissue. The receptors derive from a female donor with breast cancer. Some clones in this sample may be carry-over from other donors' samples.

In this sample, this clonotype turned up once. The V and J genes are TRBV6-2 or TRBV6-3 and TRBJ2-2; D is uncertain. This CDR3 region has 14 residues. V lost 5 bases, J lost 0 bases, and 7 bases lay in between. The V gene's germline CDR1 is MNHEY and CDR2 SVGEGT. The CDR3 loop is CASSNTPNTGELFF. The DNA for the CDR3 is TGTGCCAGCAGTAATACGCCGAACACCGGGGAGCTGTTTTTT.

As to this clonotype: This sequence may be a read error, since a much larger clone differs from it by one base. V gene TRBV11-2 combines with J gene TRBJ2-1, with 7 bases fitting TRBD2. This CDR3 is 17 amino acids long. Trimming removed 1 base from V and 2 bases from J; junction bases left unmatched: 8. CDR1 is SGHAT, CDR2 FQNNGV, per germline. CDR3 sequence (DNA): TGTGCCAGCAGCTTAGGACTAGCTGCCAGCCCCTACAATGAGCAGTTCTTC. Protein: CASSLGLAASPYNEQFF.

This rearrangement joins TRBV24-1 to TRBJ2-1; D possibly corresponds to TRBD2 (5 bases). Germline CDR1 KGHDR, CDR2 SFDVKD. The CDR3 has 13 residues. Trimming stripped 5 bases from V and 7 bases from J, with 11 bases between. CDR3 DNA: TGTGCCACCAGTGCTAGCACTAGTAATGAGCAGTTCTTC. Its protein product is CATSASTSNEQFF.

This clonotype was seen a handful of times. The rearrangement joins TRBV2 to TRBJ2-5; TRBD1 matches 9 bases. The junction had 7 bases not matched to a gene; V was cut back by 6 bases and J by 2 bases. CDR3 length equals 15 residues. The germline CDR1 and CDR2 sequences are SNHLY and FYNNEI. The CDR3 loop reads CASSQQGARQETQYF. In nucleotides, the CDR3 is TGTGCCAGCAGCCAACAGGGGGCCCGGCAAGAGACCCAGTACTTC.

This clonotype was picked up a small number of times. This chain joins TRBV27 and TRBJ2-7, with 8 nucleotides matching TRBD1. There are 13 residues in the CDR3. V was pared by 4 bases and J by 6 bases, with 5 bases of the junction left unmatched. CDR1 is MNHEY and CDR2 is SMNVEV in the germline V gene (reference sequence). CDR3 residues: CASSSQGQGEQYF. Here the CDR3 DNA reads TGTGCCAGCAGTTCCCAAGGACAGGGCGAGCAGTACTTC.

This clonotype was seen more than once but under ten times. The chain employs TRBV9 and TRBJ2-1; the D is unclear. V lost 0 bases to trimming and J lost 6 bases, with 13 bases between them. This CDR3 contains 15 residues. Germline V gives CDR1 SGDLS, CDR2 YYNGEE. CDR3 protein: CASSVGRLSGNEQFF. The DNA for the CDR3 is TGTGCCAGCAGCGTAGGCCGGTTGTCAGGCAATGAGCAGTTCTTC.

This clonotype was observed a few times. The J gene is TRBJ2-2, the V gene TRBV7-9; D might be TRBD1 (6 bases). Per germline, CDR1 SEHNR and CDR2 FQNEAQ (reference sequence). This CDR3 is 16 amino acids long. The V end lost 6 bases, the J end lost 6 bases, and 20 bases lay between the germline ends. CDR3 amino acids: CASRRIRSGVAGELFF. The CDR3 DNA sequence: TGTGCCAGCAGACGCATTCGATCAGGGGTCGCCGGGGAGCTGTTTTTT. Together with reference TRBV7-9 and TRBJ2-2, the CDR3 gives the full variable domain: DTGVSQNPRHKITKRGQNVTFRCDPISEHNRLYWYRQTLGQGPEFLTYFQNEAQLEKSRLLSDRFSAERPKGSFSTLEIQRTEQGDSAMYLCASRRIRSGVAGELFFGEGSRLTVL.

As for this clonotype: Relative to the germline gene, one junction end is altered; a read error may explain this. The chain recombines TRBV25-1 with TRBJ1-5, with D perhaps TRBD1 (6 bases). Germline CDR1 reads MGHDK; CDR2 reads SYGVNS. This CDR3 spans 15 amino acids. The CDR3 region has the DNA TGTGCCAGCAGCTTAGGGGGACGGCAAAATCAGCTCCAGCATTTT. Protein sequence: CASSLGGRQNQLQHF.

This clonotype was detected a few times. A much larger clone sits a single nucleotide away, making a read error possible. V and J are TRBV20-1 and TRBJ1-5, with 9 bases lining up with TRBD1. The CDR3 runs 16 residues. Germline V gene data show CDR1 as DFQATT and CDR2 as SNEGSKA (reference sequence). The V gene end was trimmed by 0 bases and the J gene end by 7 bases; junction bases not matched to a gene: 10. The CDR3 region is CSARDRRTGALQPQHF. DNA for the CDR3: TGCAGTGCTAGAGATAGGAGGACAGGGGCCTTACAGCCCCAGCATTTT.

About this clonotype itself: A much larger clone sits a single nucleotide away, making a read error possible. This chain connects TRBV5-1 to TRBJ2-2; TRBD2 aligns across 7 bases. Germline V gene sequence: CDR1 SGHRS, CDR2 YFSETQ. This CDR3 spans 15 amino acids. The CDR3 DNA follows: TGTGCCAGCGAACGACAAAGAGTCCGTGGCGGGGGGCTGTTTTTT. This codes for CASERQRVRGGGLFF.

The chain couples TRBV7-7 to TRBJ2-7, with unresolved D. There are 13 residues in the CDR3. Per germline, CDR1 SSHAT and CDR2 FNYEAQ (reference sequence). The DNA of the CDR3 is TGTGCTACTCTACACGGGCAAGCCTACGAGCAGTACTTC. It encodes CATLHGQAYEQYF.

The V and J genes are TRBV29-1 and TRBJ1-1; D unresolved. Germline assignment: CDR1 SQVTM and CDR2 ANQGSEA. This CDR3 spans 13 amino acids. Trimming took 2 bases from V and 3 from J, leaving 10 bases between them. Here the CDR3 reads CSVETSTHTEAFF. The CDR3 nucleotides read TGCAGCGTTGAAACGTCCACTCACACTGAAGCTTTCTTT.

This clonotype has a single count. The genes are TRBV2 and TRBJ1-6, with TRBD1 identical over 10 bases. The CDR3 is made up of 19 amino acids. The V segment lost 10 bases and the J segment 7 bases; nucleotides outside the gene matches: 22. CDR1 SNHLY and CDR2 FYNNEI come from the germline V gene. The CDR3 bases are TGTGCCACCAGCCCGACTAGCCCCACCGGGGACAGGGGCAATTCACCCCTCCACTTT. It codes for CATSPTSPTGDRGNSPLHF.

This clonotype was seen ten or more times. The chain employs TRBV5-8 and TRBJ2-7; D not resolved. This CDR3 spans 12 amino acids. Germline V gene data show CDR1 as SGHTS and CDR2 as YDEGEE. The V end was cut by 6 bases, the J end by 3 bases, with 10 bases between. CDR3 in amino acids: CASTGESYEQYF. The CDR3 DNA is TGTGCCAGCACGGGCGAGAGCTACGAGCAGTACTTC.

As concerns this clonotype: Just one base apart from a much larger clone, this may be a read error. The genes are TRBV20-1 and TRBJ2-7; 10 positions agree with TRBD2. V was clipped by 3 bases and J by 6 bases; unmatched bases: 8. The CDR3 loop spans 14 amino acids. Germline CDR1 reads DFQATT; CDR2 reads SNEGSKA (reference sequence). CDR3 in DNA: TGCAGTGCTAGTGGCCTAGCGGGAGATGCCGAGCAGTACTTC. Translated: CSASGLAGDAEQYF.

This clonotype has at least ten counts. The CDR3 region is CASSYSVDRGRPYYGYTF. The DNA for the CDR3 is TGTGCCAGCAGTTACTCGGTGGACAGGGGGCGTCCTTACTATGGCTACACCTTC. V usage is TRBV6-5 and J usage is TRBJ1-2; 11 bases fit TRBD1. The CDR3 has 18 residues. The J segment lost 3 bases and the V segment lost 0 bases, leaving 9 bases of the junction unmatched. Germline lookup yields CDR1 MNHEY and CDR2 SVGAGI.

This clonotype was counted at least ten times. The chain employs TRBV19 and TRBJ1-5; 9 nucleotides agree with TRBD1. From germline, CDR1 is LNHDA and CDR2 SQIVND (reference sequence). Unmatched junction bases numbered 7, after V lost 7 bases and J lost 6 bases. The length of the CDR3 is 14 residues. CDR3 amino acids: CASNLQGAVQPQHF. In DNA, the CDR3 is TGTGCCAGTAACCTACAGGGGGCGGTTCAGCCCCAGCATTTT.

This clonotype has at least ten counts. The J gene is TRBJ2-5, the V gene TRBV9; D remains unclear. V lost 0 bases and J 4 bases, leaving 10 bases between the germline ends. Germline loops: CDR1 SGDLS, CDR2 YYNGEE. There are 14 residues in the CDR3. The DNA of the CDR3 is TGTGCCAGCAGCGTAGAACGCGTCCCAGAGACCCAGTACTTC. Translation: CASSVERVPETQYF. Variable domain in full (rest from reference TRBV9 and TRBJ2-5): DSGVTQTPKHLITATGQRVTLRCSPRSGDLSVYWYQQSLDQGLQFLIQYYNGEERAKGNILERFSAQQFPDLHSELNLSSLELGDSALYFCASSVERVPETQYFGPGTRLLVL.

This clonotype has at least ten counts. This chain joins TRBV5-1 and TRBJ2-5; 10 bases line up with TRBD1. J lost 9 bases, V lost 4 bases, and 12 bases had no gene match. Germline CDR1 is SGHRS and CDR2 is YFSETQ. The CDR3 consists of 15 residues. The CDR3 region has the DNA TGCGCCAGCAGCCGACCCGGGACAGGGGAACGGGCCCAGTACTTC. It translates to CASSRPGTGERAQYF.

Comments on this clonotype: An end of the junction differs from the germline gene, which may be a read error. The chain combines TRBV4-1 with TRBJ2-5; D possibly corresponds to TRBD1 (5 bases). CDR1 and CDR2 from the germline V gene are MGHRA and YSYEKL. CDR3 length equals 12 residues. CDR3 region: CASSQTQGARTF. CDR3 in DNA: TGCGCCAGCAGCCAGACCCAAGGGGCGCGGACGTTC.

This clonotype was picked up a small number of times. A much larger clone differs from this one at a single base, so this may be a read error. This chain joins TRBV7-2 and TRBJ1-2; tentative D call: TRBD1 (5 bases). The germline V gene encodes CDR1 SGHTA and CDR2 FQGNSA. The CDR3 is made up of 15 amino acids. CDR3: CASSLTPGRGYGYPF. CDR3 DNA: TGTGCCAGCAGCTTAACGCCGGGGCGCGGTTATGGCTACCCCTTC. Full variable domain (outside the CDR3, taken from reference TRBV7-2 and TRBJ1-2): GAGVSQSPSNKVTEKGKDVELRCDPISGHTALYWYRQSLGQGLEFLIYFQGNSAPDKSGLPSDRFSAERTGGSVSTLTIQRTQQEDSAVYLCASSLTPGRGYGYPFGSGTRLTVV.

In the case of this clonotype: One base away lies a much larger clone, so this may be a sequencing read error. This rearrangement joins TRBV20-1 to TRBJ2-3; D uncertain. The CDR3 is 11 residues long. Germline CDR1 reads DFQATT; CDR2 reads SNEGSKA (reference sequence). CDR3 DNA sequence: TGCAGTGCTACGCTAACAGAAACGCAGTATTTT. Its translation is CSATLTETQYF.

This clonotype turned up a few times. The chain couples TRBV13 to TRBJ2-1; tentatively, D is TRBD2 (7 bases). V was clipped by 5 bases and J by 4 bases, with 18 bases between them. The CDR3 is made up of 16 amino acids. The germline V gene has CDR1 PRHDT and CDR2 FYEKMQ (reference sequence). The CDR3 sequence: CASSPRGSGVYNEQFF. The CDR3 region has the DNA TGTGCCAGCAGCCCCAGGGGCAGCGGGGTTTACAATGAGCAGTTCTTC.

This clonotype has a count of ten or more. The J gene is TRBJ1-2, the V gene TRBV24-1; D is perhaps TRBD1 (6 bases). The CDR3 runs to 15 residues. Germline values: CDR1 KGHDR, CDR2 SFDVKD. Trimming removed 3 bases from V and 6 bases from J, with 16 bases in between. This chain's CDR3 is CATSDPRQGRNGYTF. CDR3 sequence (DNA): TGTGCCACCAGTGATCCCCGTCAGGGGCGGAATGGCTACACCTTC.

Many counts were recorded for this clonotype. In DNA form, the CDR3 reads TGCAGTGCCAATTCCGGGACTGGCTCCTACGAGCAGTACTTC. It codes for CSANSGTGSYEQYF. This chain joins TRBV20-1 and TRBJ2-7; the D gene is possibly TRBD2 (6 bases). Looked up from germline, CDR1 is DFQATT and CDR2 is SNEGSKA (reference sequence). The CDR3 is 14 residues long. Trimming removed 6 bases from V and 0 bases from J, with 15 bases in between.

The J gene is TRBJ2-6, the V gene TRBV7-2; TRBD2 agrees at 8 bases. V was clipped by 7 bases and J by 4 bases; unmatched bases: 15. The CDR3 totals 18 residues. Germline CDR1 is SGHTA and CDR2 is FQGNSA. The CDR3 region is CASIPPGGANTGANVLTF. In DNA, the CDR3 is TGTGCCAGCATCCCGCCGGGGGGGGCTAACACCGGGGCCAACGTCCTGACTTTC.

This clonotype appeared many times. V usage is TRBV10-3 and J usage is TRBJ1-5; D possibly corresponds to TRBD1 (5 bases). V lost 9 bases to trimming and J lost 9 bases, with 15 bases between them. Germline V lookup: CDR1 ENHRY, CDR2 SYGVKD. This CDR3 contains 12 residues. CDR3 coding DNA: TGTGCCATAAGGGACGCCTCTGGGCCCCAGCATTTT. Amino acid sequence: CAIRDASGPQHF.

This clonotype was seen ten or more times. V gene TRBV11-2 combines with J gene TRBJ2-7, with TRBD2 matching over 11 bases. The CDR3 covers 16 residues. Germline V gene lookup returns CDR1 SGHAT and CDR2 FQNNGV. V shed 3 bases and J 6 bases; nucleotides not matched to a gene: 10. The CDR3 is CASSFKGGLAGGEQYF. Written as DNA, the CDR3 is TGTGCCAGCAGCTTTAAAGGAGGCCTAGCGGGAGGCGAGCAGTACTTC.

In this sample, this clonotype turned up many times. As DNA, the CDR3 is TGTGCCAGCAGCTTAGCGGACAGCTCCTACGAGCAGTACTTC. This encodes CASSLADSSYEQYF. The chain combines TRBV7-9 with TRBJ2-7; possible D gene TRBD1, 6 bases. The germline V gene has CDR1 SEHNR and CDR2 FQNEAQ (reference sequence). CDR3 length: 14 residues. The V end was cut by 0 bases, the J end by 0 bases, with 6 bases between.

This clonotype was counted at least ten times. The junction shows a germline mismatch at one end, possibly a read error. This chain connects TRBV7-7 to TRBJ2-3, with 10 nucleotides matching TRBD2. This CDR3 comprises 15 residues. CDR1 is SSHAT and CDR2 is FNYEAQ in the germline V gene (reference sequence). As DNA, the CDR3 is TGTGCTAGCAGCTCCGGACTAGCGGACACAGATACGCAGTATTTT. Translation: CASSSGLADTDTQYF.

The rearrangement uses TRBV5-6 and TRBJ2-5; D may be TRBD1 (5 bases). The ends were cut back, 0 bases at V and 5 bases at J, with 14 bases in the middle. The CDR3 covers 15 residues. Germline V gene sequence: CDR1 SGHDT, CDR2 YYEEEE. DNA for the CDR3: TGTGCCAGCAGCTTGGGGGGCTCGCCAGCCGAGACCCAGTACTTC. Translated, it gives CASSLGGSPAETQYF.

Written as DNA, the CDR3 is TGTGCCAGCAGTTCCGGGACCCTTACAACGGATACGCAGTATTTT. It specifies CASSSGTLTTDTQYF. This chain links TRBV6-1 with TRBJ2-3; D assignment may be TRBD1 or TRBD2 (5 bases each). Trimming removed 5 bases from V and 6 bases from J, with 18 bases in between. The germline V gene encodes CDR1 MNHNS and CDR2 SASEGT. This CDR3 has 15 residues.